This T cell receptor beta chain comes out of a study of CD8 T cells in Susac syndrome (dated by TCRdb to the late 2010s). Turning to the overall study: Repertoire sequencing was used to test whether CD8+ T cell activation and differentiation in Susac syndrome was antigen driven.

For CDR1 and CDR2, the germline V gene (reference sequence) lists DFQATT and SNEGSKA. Its CDR3 holds 11 amino acids, cysteine through phenylalanine. CDR3 DNA is the only sequence kept; it has 33 bases, read in frame from the first base. The V and J ends are trimmed by 6 bases and 6 bases, leaving 12 bases between them. As regards this clonotype: Its antigen is not yet known. Base quality data are lacking; no much larger clone is found one base away.

Peripheral blood CD8+ and CD4+ T cells from healthy donors, Susac syndrome patients and multiple sclerosis patients were profiled by high-throughput TCR beta sequencing. Multiple sclerosis controls were treatment-naive patients with stable or active relapsing-remitting disease fulfilling revised McDonald criteria. Bulk CD8+ and CD4+ T cells were purified magnetically by negative isolation, whereas CD8+ TEMRA cells were enriched by FACS. Blood was collected in EDTA tubes and processed within 24 hours, with PBMCs isolated through density gradient centrifugation. PBMCs intended for TCR sequencing were cryopreserved in liquid nitrogen and thawed later in a water bath at 37 degrees C. The sorted or isolated CD4+, CD8+ and CD8+ TEMRA cells had a purity of 90% or higher. Broad study findings and their caveats: The number of individuals in the TCR sequencing and HLA analysis was acknowledged as relatively small.

RNA was extracted using the RNeasy kit, and roughly 0.5 to 1 microgram was reverse transcribed with random hexamers. The immunoSEQ multiplex PCR assay, covering 54 Vbeta and 13 Jbeta segments, was used to amplify TCR beta CDR3 regions. To correct PCR amplification bias, a synthetic template baseline was used for both primer optimization and computational correction. The paper's processing steps were these. Reads were assigned to V, D and J genes according to IMGT and analyzed in immunoSEQ Analyzer, with only productive sequences retained. Clonality was calculated as one minus the Shannon entropy normalized by log2 of the number of productive unique sequences. For each patient and control, public and private clones were evaluated within the 100 most prevalent clones. Susac-specific clones were defined as absent from healthy and MS cohorts, some 1,000 published viral clones and other ImmuneACCESS disease sequences. In TCRdb, the public reads were trimmed at Q25 with fastp and aligned with MiXCR, with productive beta chains retained. Duplicate CDR3 protein sequences are folded into a single record with the most common DNA and genes. These V and J calls derive from TCRdb rather than the authors' analysis. The sample yields 200,000 to 250,000 distinct CDR3 sequences; 93% were counted once. Less than 0.075% of the sample is in the top ten clones.

The receptor comes from a human donor with multiple sclerosis. The receptor chain draws on TRBV20-1 and TRBJ2-7; a tentative D call is TRBD1 (5 bases match). Sequencing was performed on CD4+ T cells from PBMCs. At the DNA level, the sequence is TGCAGTGCCCTGACAGTGTTCGAGCAGTACTTC. Its product reads: CSALTVFEQYF.